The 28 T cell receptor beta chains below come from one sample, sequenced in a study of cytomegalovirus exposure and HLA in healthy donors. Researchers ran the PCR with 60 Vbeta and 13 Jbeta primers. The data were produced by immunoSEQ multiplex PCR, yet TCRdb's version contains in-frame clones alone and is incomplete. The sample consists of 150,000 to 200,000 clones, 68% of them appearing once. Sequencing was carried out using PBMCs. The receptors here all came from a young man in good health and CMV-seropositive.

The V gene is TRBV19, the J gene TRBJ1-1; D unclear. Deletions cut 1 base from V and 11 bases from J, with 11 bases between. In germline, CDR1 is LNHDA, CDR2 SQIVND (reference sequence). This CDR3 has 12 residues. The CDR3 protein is CASSIGLSGAFF. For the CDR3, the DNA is TGTGCCAGTAGTATAGGGCTCTCGGGGGCTTTCTTT.

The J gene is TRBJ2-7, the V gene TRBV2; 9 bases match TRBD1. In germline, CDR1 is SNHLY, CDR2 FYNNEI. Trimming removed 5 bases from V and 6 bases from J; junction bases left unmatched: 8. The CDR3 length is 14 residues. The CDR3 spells CASSSGTGLGEQYF. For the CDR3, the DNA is TGTGCCAGCAGTTCCGGGACAGGGTTAGGCGAGCAGTACTTC. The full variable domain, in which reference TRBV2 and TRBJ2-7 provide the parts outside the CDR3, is EPEVTQTPSHQVTQMGQEVILRCVPISNHLYFYWYRQILGQKVEFLVSFYNNEISEKSEIFDDQFSVERPDGSNFTLKIRSTKLEDSAMYFCASSSGTGLGEQYFGPGTRLTVT.

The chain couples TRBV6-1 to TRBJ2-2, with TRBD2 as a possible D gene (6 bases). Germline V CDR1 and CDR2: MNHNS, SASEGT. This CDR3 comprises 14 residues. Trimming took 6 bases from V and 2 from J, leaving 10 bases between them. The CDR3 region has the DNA TGTGCCAGCAGAGATAGCGGAAACACCGGGGAGCTGTTTTTT. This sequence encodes CASRDSGNTGELFF.

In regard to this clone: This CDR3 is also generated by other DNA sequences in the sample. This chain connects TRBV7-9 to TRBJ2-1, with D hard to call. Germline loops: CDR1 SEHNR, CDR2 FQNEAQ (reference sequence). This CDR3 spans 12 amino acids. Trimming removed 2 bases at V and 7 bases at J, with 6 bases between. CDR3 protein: CASSLTSNEQFF. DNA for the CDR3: TGTGCCAGCAGCTTAACTTCAAATGAGCAGTTCTTC.

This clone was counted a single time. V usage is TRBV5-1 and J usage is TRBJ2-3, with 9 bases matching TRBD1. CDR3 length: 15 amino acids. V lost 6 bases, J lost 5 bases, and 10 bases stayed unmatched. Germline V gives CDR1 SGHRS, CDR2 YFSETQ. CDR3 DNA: TGCGCCAGCACTCCACAGGGGGCCGGTATAGATACGCAGTATTTT. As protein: CASTPQGAGIDTQYF.

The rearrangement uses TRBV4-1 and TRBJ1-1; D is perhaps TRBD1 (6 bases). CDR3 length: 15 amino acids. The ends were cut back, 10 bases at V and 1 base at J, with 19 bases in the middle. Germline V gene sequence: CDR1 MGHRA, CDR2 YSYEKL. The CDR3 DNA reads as TGCGCCACCCAGCCACAGGGCGGACGGAACACTGAAGCTTTCTTT. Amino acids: CATQPQGGRNTEAFF.

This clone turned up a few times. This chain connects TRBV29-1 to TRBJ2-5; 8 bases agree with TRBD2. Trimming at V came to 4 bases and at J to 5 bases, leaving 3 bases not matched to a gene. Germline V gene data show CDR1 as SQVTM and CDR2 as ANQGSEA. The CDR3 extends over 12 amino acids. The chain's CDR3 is CSVAASGETQYF. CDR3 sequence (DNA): TGCAGCGTTGCGGCTAGCGGGGAGACCCAGTACTTC.

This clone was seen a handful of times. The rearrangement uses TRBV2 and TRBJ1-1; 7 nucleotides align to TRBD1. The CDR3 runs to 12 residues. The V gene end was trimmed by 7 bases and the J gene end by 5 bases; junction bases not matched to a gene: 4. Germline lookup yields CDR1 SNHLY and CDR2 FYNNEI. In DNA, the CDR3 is TGTGCCAGCAATTACAGGGGAACTGAAGCTTTCTTT. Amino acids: CASNYRGTEAFF.

The CDR3 is CASKETSGLTYEQYF. CDR3 bases: TGTGCCAGTAAAGAAACTAGCGGACTAACCTACGAGCAGTACTTC. This chain links TRBV19 with TRBJ2-7; 8 bases agree with TRBD2. Unmatched junction bases numbered 10, after V lost 7 bases and J lost 2 bases. This CDR3 is 15 amino acids long. Germline CDR1 reads LNHDA; CDR2 reads SQIVND (reference sequence).

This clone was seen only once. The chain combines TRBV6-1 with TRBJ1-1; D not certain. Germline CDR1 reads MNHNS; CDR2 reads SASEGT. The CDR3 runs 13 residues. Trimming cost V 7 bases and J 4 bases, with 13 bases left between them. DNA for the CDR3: TGTGCCAGCAATCGCGGGCCGACCACTGAAGCTTTCTTT. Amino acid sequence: CASNRGPTTEAFF.

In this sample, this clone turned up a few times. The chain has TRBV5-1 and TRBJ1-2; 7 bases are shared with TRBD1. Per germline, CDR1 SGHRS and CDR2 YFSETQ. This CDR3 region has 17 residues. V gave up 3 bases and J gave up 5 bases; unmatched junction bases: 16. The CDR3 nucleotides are TGCGCCAGCAGCTCAATAACTACAGGGGACAGAGAGTATGGCTACACCTTC. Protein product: CASSSITTGDREYGYTF. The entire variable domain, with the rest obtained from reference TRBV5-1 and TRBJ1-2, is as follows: KAGVTQTPRYLIKTRGQQVTLSCSPISGHRSVSWYQQTPGQGLQFLFEYFSETQRNKGNFPGRFSGRQFSNSRSEMNVSTLELGDSALYLCASSSITTGDREYGYTFGSGTRLTVV.

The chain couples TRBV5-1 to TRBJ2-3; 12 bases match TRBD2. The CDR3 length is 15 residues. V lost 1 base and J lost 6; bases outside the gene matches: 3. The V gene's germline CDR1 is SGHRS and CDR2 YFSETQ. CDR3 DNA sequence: TGCGCCAGCAGCTTGCCCCTAGCGGGGGGGGATACGCAGTATTTT. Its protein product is CASSLPLAGGDTQYF.

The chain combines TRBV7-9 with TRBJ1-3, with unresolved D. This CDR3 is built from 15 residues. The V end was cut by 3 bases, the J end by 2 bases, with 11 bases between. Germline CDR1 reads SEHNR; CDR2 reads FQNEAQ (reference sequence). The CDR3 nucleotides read TGTGCCAGCAGCTTTAACGGAGGCACTGGAAACACCATATATTTT. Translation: CASSFNGGTGNTIYF.

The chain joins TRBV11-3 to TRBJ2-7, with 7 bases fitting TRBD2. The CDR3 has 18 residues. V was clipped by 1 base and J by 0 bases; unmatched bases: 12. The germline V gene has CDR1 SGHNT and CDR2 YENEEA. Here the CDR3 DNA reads TGTGCCAGCAGCTTAGGTACTCGGGAGGACGCACACTCCTACGAGCAGTACTTC. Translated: CASSLGTREDAHSYEQYF.

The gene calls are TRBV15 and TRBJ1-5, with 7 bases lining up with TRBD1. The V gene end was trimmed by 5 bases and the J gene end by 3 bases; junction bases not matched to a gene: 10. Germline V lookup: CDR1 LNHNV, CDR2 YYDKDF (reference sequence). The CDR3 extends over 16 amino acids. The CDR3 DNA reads TGTGCCACCAGCCCTATGGACAGGTCCTACAATCAGCCCCAGCATTTT. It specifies CATSPMDRSYNQPQHF.

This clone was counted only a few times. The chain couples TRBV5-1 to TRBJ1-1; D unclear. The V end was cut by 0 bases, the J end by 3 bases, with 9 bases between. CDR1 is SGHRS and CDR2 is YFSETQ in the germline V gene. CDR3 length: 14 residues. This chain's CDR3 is CASSLDGVYTEAFF. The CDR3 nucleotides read TGCGCCAGCAGCTTGGATGGAGTCTACACTGAAGCTTTCTTT.

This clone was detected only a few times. The CDR3 region has the DNA TGTGCCAGCAGCCCAAGGGACAGAGATACGCAGTATTTT. Translated, it gives CASSPRDRDTQYF. V and J are TRBV7-9 and TRBJ2-3, with 7 bases lining up with TRBD1. Trimming at V came to 5 bases and at J to 5 bases, leaving 4 bases not matched to a gene. Germline lookup yields CDR1 SEHNR and CDR2 FQNEAQ (reference sequence). This CDR3 contains 13 residues.

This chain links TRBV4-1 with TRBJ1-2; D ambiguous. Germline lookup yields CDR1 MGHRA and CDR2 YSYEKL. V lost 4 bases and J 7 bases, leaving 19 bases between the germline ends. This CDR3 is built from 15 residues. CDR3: CASSPRSWEASGYTF. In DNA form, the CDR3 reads TGCGCCAGCAGCCCAAGGAGCTGGGAGGCGAGTGGCTACACCTTC.

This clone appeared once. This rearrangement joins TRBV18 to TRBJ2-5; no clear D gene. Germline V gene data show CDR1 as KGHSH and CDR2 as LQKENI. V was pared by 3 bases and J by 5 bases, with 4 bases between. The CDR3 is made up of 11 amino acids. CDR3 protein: CASSPGETQYF. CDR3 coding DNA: TGTGCCAGCTCACCCGGTGAGACCCAGTACTTC.

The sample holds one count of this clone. The CDR3 DNA follows: TGTGCCAGCAGTTTAGCGGGAGCTTACGAGCAGTACTTC. Amino acid sequence: CASSLAGAYEQYF. V gene TRBV27 combines with J gene TRBJ2-7; 7 bases line up with TRBD2. The germline CDR1 and CDR2 sequences are MNHEY and SMNVEV (reference sequence). V lost 2 bases and J lost 4; bases outside the gene matches: 2. The CDR3 is made up of 13 amino acids.

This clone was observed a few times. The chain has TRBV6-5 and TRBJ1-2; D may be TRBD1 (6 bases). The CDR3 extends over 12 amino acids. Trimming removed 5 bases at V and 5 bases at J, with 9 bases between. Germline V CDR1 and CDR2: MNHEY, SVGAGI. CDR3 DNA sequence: TGTGCCAGCAGTCCCCAGGGGTATGGCTACACCTTC. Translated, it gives CASSPQGYGYTF.

The CDR3 DNA reads as TGTGCCTGGGACGGGTTGAACACTGAAGCTTTCTTT. This translates into CAWDGLNTEAFF. The rearrangement uses TRBV30 and TRBJ1-1; D call uncertain. CDR3 length: 12 amino acids. Germline CDR1 and CDR2: GTSNPN and SVGIG (reference sequence). The germline V and J ends were trimmed by 5 bases and 0 bases, with 7 bases remaining between them.

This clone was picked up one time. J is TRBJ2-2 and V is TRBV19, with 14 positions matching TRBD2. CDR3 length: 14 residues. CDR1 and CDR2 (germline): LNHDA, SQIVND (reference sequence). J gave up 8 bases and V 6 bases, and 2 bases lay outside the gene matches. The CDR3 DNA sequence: TGTGCCAGTAGGGGACTAGCGGGAGTGGGGGAGCTGTTTTTT. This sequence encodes CASRGLAGVGELFF.

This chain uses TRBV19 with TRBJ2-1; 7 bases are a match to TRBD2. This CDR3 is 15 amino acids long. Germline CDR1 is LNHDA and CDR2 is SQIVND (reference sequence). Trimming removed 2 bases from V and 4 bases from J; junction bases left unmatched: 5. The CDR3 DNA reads TGTGCCAGTAGTATATACGGCGGGAGTTACAATGAGCAGTTCTTC. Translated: CASSIYGGSYNEQFF.

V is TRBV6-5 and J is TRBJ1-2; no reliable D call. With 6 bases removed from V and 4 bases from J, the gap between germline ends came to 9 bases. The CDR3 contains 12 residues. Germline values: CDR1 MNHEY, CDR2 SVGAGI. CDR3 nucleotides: TGTGCCAGCAGAGGACTCCCCTATGGCTACACCTTC. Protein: CASRGLPYGYTF.

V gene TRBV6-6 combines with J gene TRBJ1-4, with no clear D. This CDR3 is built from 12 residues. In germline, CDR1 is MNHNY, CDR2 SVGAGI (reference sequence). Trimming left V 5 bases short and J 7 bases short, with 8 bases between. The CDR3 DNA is TGTGCCAGCAGTGTAGATACTGAAAAACTGTTTTTT. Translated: CASSVDTEKLFF.

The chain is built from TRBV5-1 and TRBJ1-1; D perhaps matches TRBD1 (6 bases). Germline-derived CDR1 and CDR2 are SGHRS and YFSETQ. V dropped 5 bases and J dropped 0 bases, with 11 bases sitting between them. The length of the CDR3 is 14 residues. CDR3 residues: CASRADRLNTEAFF. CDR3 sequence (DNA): TGCGCCAGCAGAGCGGACAGATTGAACACTGAAGCTTTCTTT.

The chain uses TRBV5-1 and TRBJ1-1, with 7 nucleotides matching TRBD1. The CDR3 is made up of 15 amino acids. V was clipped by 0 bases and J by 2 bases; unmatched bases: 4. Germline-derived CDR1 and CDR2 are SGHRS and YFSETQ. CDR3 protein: CASSLAQGVNTEAFF. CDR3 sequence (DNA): TGCGCCAGCAGCTTGGCCCAGGGGGTAAACACTGAAGCTTTCTTT.